The present TCR beta chain was sequenced within a study of cytomegalovirus exposure and HLA in healthy donors. The primer mix had 60 Vbeta and 13 Jbeta primers. Repertoires were generated with immunoSEQ multiplex PCR, while TCRdb's copy carries only in-frame clones and drops some. The profile shows roughly 93,000 clones, around 80% of them singletons. The CDR3 is made up of 14 amino acids. J was trimmed by 3 bases and V by 3 bases; bases with no gene match: 1. Germline V CDR1 and CDR2: MNHNS, SASEGT. A word on this clone: Other DNA sequences of this sample code for an identical CDR3.

The specimen was PBMCs. This TCR derives from a man aged 18 to 30 in good health and CMV-seropositive. The V and J genes are TRBV6-1 and TRBJ1-1, with TRBD1 identical over 10 bases. CDR3 DNA sequence: TGTGCCAGCAGTGAGGACAGGGGGGACACTGAAGCTTTCTTT. This sequence encodes CASSEDRGDTEAFF.